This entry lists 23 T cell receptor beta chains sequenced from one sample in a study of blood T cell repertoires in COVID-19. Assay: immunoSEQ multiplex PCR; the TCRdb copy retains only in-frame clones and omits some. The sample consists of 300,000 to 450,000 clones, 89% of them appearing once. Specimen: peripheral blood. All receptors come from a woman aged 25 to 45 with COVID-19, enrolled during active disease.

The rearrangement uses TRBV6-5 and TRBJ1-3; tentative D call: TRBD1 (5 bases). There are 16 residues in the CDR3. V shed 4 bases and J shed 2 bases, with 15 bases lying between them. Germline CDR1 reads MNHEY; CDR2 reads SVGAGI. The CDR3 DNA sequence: TGTGCCAGCAGTTTCACGGGGGGTTTTGCTGGAAACACCATATATTTT. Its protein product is CASSFTGGFAGNTIYF.

The CDR3 protein is CASSHPGTSGGIETQYF. In DNA, the CDR3 is TGCGCCAGCAGCCACCCCGGGACTAGCGGGGGGATAGAGACCCAGTACTTC. The genes are TRBV4-1 and TRBJ2-5; TRBD2 agrees at 15 bases. Germline V gene sequence: CDR1 MGHRA, CDR2 YSYEKL. J gave up 4 bases and V 3 bases, and 6 bases lay outside the gene matches. This CDR3 region has 17 residues.

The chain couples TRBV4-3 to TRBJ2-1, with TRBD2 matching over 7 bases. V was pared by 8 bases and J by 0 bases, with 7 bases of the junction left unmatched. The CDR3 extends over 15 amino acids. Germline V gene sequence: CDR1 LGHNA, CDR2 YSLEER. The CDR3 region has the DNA TGCGCCAGCCTTAGGGACTACCGCTCCTACAATGAGCAGTTCTTC. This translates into CASLRDYRSYNEQFF.

DNA for the CDR3: TGTGCCAGCAGCCCCGGTTGGGCATTAGATACGCAGTATTTT. It translates to CASSPGWALDTQYF. This chain links TRBV27 with TRBJ2-3; no firm D call. Trimming shortened V by 6 bases and J by 5 bases, and 15 bases separated the two germline ends. This CDR3 has 14 residues. Germline lookup yields CDR1 MNHEY and CDR2 SMNVEV (reference sequence).

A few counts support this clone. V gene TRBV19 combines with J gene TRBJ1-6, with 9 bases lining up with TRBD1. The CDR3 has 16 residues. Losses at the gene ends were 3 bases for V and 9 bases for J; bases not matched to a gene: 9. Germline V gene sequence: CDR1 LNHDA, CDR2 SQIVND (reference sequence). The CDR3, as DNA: TGTGCCAGTAGTATTTGGACAGGGGACGCGAGTTCACCCCTCCACTTT. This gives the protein CASSIWTGDASSPLHF.

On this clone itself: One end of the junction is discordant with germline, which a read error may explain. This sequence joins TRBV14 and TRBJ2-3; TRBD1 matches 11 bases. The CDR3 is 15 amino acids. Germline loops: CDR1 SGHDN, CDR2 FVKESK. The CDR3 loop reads CASSKEGLGTGGRYF. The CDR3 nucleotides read TGTGCCAGCAGCAAAGAGGGTCTTGGGACAGGGGGACGGTATTTT. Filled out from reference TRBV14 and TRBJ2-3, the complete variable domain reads EAGVTQFPSHSVIEKGQTVTLRCDPISGHDNLYWYRRVMGKEIKFLLHFVKESKQDESGMPNNRFLAERTGGTYSTLKVQPAELEDSGVYFCASSKEGLGTGGRYFGPGTRLTVL.

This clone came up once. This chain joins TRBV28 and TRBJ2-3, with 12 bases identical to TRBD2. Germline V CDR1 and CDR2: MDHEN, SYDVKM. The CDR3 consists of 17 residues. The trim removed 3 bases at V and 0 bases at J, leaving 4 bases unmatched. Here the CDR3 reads CASSFTSGGPSTDTQYF. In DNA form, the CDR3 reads TGTGCCAGCAGTTTCACTAGCGGGGGGCCGAGCACAGATACGCAGTATTTT.

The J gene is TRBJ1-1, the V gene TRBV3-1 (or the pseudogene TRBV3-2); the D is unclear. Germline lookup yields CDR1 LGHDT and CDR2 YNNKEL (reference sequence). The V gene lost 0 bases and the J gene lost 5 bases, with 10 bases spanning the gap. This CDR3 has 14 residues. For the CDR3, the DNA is TGTGCCAGCAGCCAAGATGGGGAGGGAACTGAAGCTTTCTTT. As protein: CASSQDGEGTEAFF.

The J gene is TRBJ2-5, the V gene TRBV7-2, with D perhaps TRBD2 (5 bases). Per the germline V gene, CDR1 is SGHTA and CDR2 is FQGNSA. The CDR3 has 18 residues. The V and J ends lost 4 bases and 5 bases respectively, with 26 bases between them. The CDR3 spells CASSSSPRDVAFGETQYF. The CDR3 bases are TGTGCCAGCAGCTCATCCCCGCGCGACGTAGCGTTCGGTGAGACCCAGTACTTC.

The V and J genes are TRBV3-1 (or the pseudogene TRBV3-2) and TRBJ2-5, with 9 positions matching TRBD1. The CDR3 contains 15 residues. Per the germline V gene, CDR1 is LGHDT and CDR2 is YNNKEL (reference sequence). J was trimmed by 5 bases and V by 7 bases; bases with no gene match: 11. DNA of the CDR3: TGTGCCAGCAAAAGATTCATGGACAGGGGCGAGACCCAGTACTTC. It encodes CASKRFMDRGETQYF.

In DNA form, the CDR3 reads TGTGCCAGCAGCCCCCGGAGCGCGCTAGAGCAGTTCTTC. Its translation: CASSPRSALEQFF. The chain recombines TRBV7-8 with TRBJ2-1; D unclear. V dropped 5 bases and J dropped 10 bases, with 15 bases sitting between them. Germline CDR1 SGHVS, CDR2 FQNEAQ. The CDR3 is 13 residues long. The variable domain in full, with the rest retrieved from reference TRBV7-8 and TRBJ2-1, is GAGVSQSPRYKVAKRGQDVALRCDPISGHVSLFWYQQALGQGPEFLTYFQNEAQLDKSGLPSDRFFAERPEGSVSTLKIQRTQQEDSAVYLCASSPRSALEQFFGPGTRLTVL.

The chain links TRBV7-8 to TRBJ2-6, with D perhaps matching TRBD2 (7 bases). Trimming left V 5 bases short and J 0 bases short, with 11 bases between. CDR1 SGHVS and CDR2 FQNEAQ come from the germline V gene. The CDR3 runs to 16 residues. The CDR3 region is CASSLGGLSGANVLTF. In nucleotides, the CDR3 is TGTGCCAGCAGCCTCGGGGGGCTCTCTGGGGCCAACGTCCTGACTTTC.

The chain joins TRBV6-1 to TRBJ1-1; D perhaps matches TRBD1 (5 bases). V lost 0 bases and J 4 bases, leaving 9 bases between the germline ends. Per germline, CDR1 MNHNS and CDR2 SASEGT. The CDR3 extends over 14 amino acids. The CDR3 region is CASSEAPGGTEAFF. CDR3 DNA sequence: TGTGCCAGCAGTGAAGCGCCGGGGGGCACTGAAGCTTTCTTT.

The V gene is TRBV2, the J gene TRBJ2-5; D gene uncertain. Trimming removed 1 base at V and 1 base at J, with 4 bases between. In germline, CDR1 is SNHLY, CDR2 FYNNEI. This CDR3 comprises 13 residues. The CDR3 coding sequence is TGTGCCAGCAGTGAAGAAGCCCAAGAGACCCAGTACTTC. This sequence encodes CASSEEAQETQYF.

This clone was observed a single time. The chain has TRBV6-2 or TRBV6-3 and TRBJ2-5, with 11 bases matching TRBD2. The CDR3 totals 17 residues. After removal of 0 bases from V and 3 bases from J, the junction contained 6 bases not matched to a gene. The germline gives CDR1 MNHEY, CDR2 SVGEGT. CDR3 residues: CASSYSNRLAGKETQYF. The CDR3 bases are TGTGCCAGCAGTTACTCGAACCGACTAGCGGGAAAAGAGACCCAGTACTTC.

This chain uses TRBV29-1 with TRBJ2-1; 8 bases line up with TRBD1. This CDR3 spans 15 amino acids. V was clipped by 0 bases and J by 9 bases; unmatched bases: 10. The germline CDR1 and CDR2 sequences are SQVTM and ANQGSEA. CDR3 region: CSVEEKGQASGEQFF. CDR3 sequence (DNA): TGCAGCGTTGAAGAGAAGGGACAGGCCTCGGGTGAGCAGTTCTTC.

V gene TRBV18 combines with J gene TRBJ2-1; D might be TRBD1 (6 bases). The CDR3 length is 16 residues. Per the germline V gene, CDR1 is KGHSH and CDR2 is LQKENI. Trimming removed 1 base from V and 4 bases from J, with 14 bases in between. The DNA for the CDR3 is TGTGCCAGCTCACCACAGGAAGTAGGGGGATACAATGAGCAGTTCTTC. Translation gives CASSPQEVGGYNEQFF.

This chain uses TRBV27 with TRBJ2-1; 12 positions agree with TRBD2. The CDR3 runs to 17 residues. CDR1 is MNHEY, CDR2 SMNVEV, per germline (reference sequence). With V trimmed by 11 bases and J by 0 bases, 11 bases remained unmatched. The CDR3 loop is CAYHGLAGGCSYNEQFF. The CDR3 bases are TGTGCCTATCACGGGCTAGCGGGAGGGTGCTCCTACAATGAGCAGTTCTTC.

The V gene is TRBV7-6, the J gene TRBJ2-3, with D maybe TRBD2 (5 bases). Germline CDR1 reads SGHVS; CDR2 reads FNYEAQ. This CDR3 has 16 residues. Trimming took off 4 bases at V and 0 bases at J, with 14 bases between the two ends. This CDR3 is CASSSRGGISTDTQYF. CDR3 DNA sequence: TGTGCCAGCAGCTCTAGAGGAGGTATTAGCACAGATACGCAGTATTTT.

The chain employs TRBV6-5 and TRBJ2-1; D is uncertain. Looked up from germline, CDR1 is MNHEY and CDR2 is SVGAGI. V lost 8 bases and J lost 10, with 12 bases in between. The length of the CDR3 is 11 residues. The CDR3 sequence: CASAFALEQFF. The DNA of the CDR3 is TGTGCCAGCGCCTTTGCACTGGAGCAGTTCTTC.

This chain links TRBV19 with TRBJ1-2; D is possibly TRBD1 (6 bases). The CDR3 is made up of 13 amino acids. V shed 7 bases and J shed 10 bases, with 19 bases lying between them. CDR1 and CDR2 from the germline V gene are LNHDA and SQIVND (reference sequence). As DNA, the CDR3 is TGTGCCAGTACCGACCCTCAGGGGACGGCCTACACCTTC. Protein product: CASTDPQGTAYTF.

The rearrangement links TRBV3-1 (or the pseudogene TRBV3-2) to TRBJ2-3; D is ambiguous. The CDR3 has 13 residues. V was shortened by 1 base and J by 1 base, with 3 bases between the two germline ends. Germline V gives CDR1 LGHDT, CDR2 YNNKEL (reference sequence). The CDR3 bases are TGTGCCAGCAGCCAAGCTCGCACAGATACGCAGTATTTT. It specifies CASSQARTDTQYF.

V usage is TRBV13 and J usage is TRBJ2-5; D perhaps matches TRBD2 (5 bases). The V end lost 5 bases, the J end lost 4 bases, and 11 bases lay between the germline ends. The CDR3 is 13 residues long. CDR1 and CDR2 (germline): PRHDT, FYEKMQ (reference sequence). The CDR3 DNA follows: TGTGCCAGCAGCCTCGGACTGCTAGAGACCCAGTACTTC. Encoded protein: CASSLGLLETQYF.